The T cell receptor beta chain described here comes from a study of OX40 agonist ivuxolimab in advanced cancers. Study-wide results and limits: Normalized T-cell clonal expansion was also low in some nonresponders. Partial responders dosed at 0.1-3.0 mg/kg displayed clonal expansion ranking among the lowest.

The table came from immunoSEQ multiplex PCR; TCRdb's copy has only in-frame clones and leaves some out. The profile covers roughly 92,000 clones, with around 91% appearing a single time and over 0.8% taken by the ten largest. This clone appeared once. Its antigen is as yet unknown. Germline lookup yields CDR1 MNHNS and CDR2 SASEGT. The V gene end was trimmed by 7 bases and the J gene end by 5 bases; junction bases not matched to a gene: 7. The length of the CDR3 is 13 residues. The receptor was isolated from an adult with an advanced solid tumor such as melanoma, head and neck, liver or kidney cancer. The V call is TRBV6-1, the J call TRBJ2-7; TRBD1 agrees at 8 bases. The source material was CD4+ or CD8+ T cells sorted from blood, sampled in a trial of the OX40 agonist ivuxolimab. The CDR3 coding sequence is TGTGCCAGCACTTGGACAGGGATCCACGAGCAGTACTTC. It codes for CASTWTGIHEQYF.